Sequencing of this T cell receptor beta chain was carried out in a study of T cells in Graves' hyperthyroidism and ophthalmopathy. Study results and limitations: Ophthalmopathy cases were set apart from stable hyperthyroidism by a 13 V-J model. For ophthalmopathy, model prediction preceded onset by a median around 7 months.

V was cut by 0 bases and J by 2 bases, with 8 bases left in between. The CDR3 extends over 15 amino acids. Germline CDR1 reads MRHNA; CDR2 reads SNTAGT. The TCR beta CDR3 regions underwent amplification using RNA transcripts as the source. The primer set for the first-round RT-PCR of the TCR CDR3 was HTBI. TCRdb ran MiXCR on the multiplex PCR reads and lists one entry per CDR3 protein. The sample records around 440,000 distinct CDR3 sequences, roughly 14% being singletons. This clonotype occurred many times. Its matching antigen is unknown. Sequenced sample: blood. The origin of this receptor is a woman aged 18-35 years with Graves' hyperthyroidism. This chain links TRBV6-4 with TRBJ1-5; tentatively, D is TRBD1 (5 bases). The CDR3 loop reads CASSDSGAGNQPQHF. CDR3 DNA sequence: TGTGCCAGCAGTGACTCTGGGGCAGGCAATCAGCCCCAGCATTTT.